A selection of T cell receptor beta chains follows, all from one sample in a study of CD8+ T cells in alopecia areata. Profiling relied on immunoSEQ multiplex PCR, and the TCRdb table lists in-frame clones only, not all of them. The data show around 250,000 clones, 67% seen once. The sequenced sample was CD4+ T cells sorted from blood, obtained at week 0. These receptors came from a human donor with alopecia areata. Each CDR3 is given with its conserved first and last residue. A D gene is named only where the DNA matches it firmly. Rows give clone size only sometimes, using once, few, many, or a class for an expanded clone.

v_gene: TRBV15
j_gene: TRBJ2-7
d_gene: NA
abundance: few
CDR3nt: TGTGCCACCAGTCGGAACGCGGGGTACGAGCAGTACTTC
CDR3aa: CATSRNAGYEQYF

v_gene: TRBV25-1
j_gene: TRBJ2-5
d_gene: NA
abundance: NA
CDR3nt: TGTGCCAGCAGTGAATTCGGGGAGACCCAGTACTTC
CDR3aa: CASSEFGETQYF

v_gene: TRBV30
j_gene: TRBJ1-2
d_gene: NA
abundance: NA
CDR3nt: TGTGCCTGGAGGACAGGCCGGTTTGGCTACACCTTC
CDR3aa: CAWRTGRFGYTF

v_gene: TRBV5-1
j_gene: TRBJ2-3
d_gene: NA
abundance: NA
CDR3nt: TGCGCCAGCAGACCGGGTACAGATACGCAGTATTTT
CDR3aa: CASRPGTDTQYF

v_gene: TRBV29-1
j_gene: TRBJ1-5
d_gene: TRBD1
abundance: NA
CDR3nt: TGCAGCGTCACGACAGGGAACAATCAGCCCCAGCATTTT
CDR3aa: CSVTTGNNQPQHF

v_gene: TRBV4-2
j_gene: TRBJ1-1
d_gene: TRBD1
abundance: NA
CDR3nt: TGTGCCAGCAGCCCACTGACAGGGAAAAACACTGAAGCTTTCTTT
CDR3aa: CASSPLTGKNTEAFF

v_gene: TRBV4-3
j_gene: TRBJ1-5
d_gene: NA
abundance: few
CDR3nt: TGCGCCAGCAGCCAAGGTCCGGGGGGTCAGCCCCAGCATTTT
CDR3aa: CASSQGPGGQPQHF

v_gene: TRBV20-1
j_gene: TRBJ2-3
d_gene: NA
abundance: NA
CDR3nt: TGCAGTGTCGTGCGAGTTACGCAGTATTTT
CDR3aa: CSVVRVTQYF

v_gene: TRBV10-3
j_gene: TRBJ2-7
d_gene: NA
abundance: NA
CDR3nt: TGTGCCATCAGTGAGTCGGTAGCGGACAGCTACGAGCAGTACTTC
CDR3aa: CAISESVADSYEQYF

v_gene: TRBV5-1
j_gene: TRBJ2-6
d_gene: NA
abundance: few
CDR3nt: TGCGCCAGCAGCCCCACTGGGGCCAACGTCCTGACTTTC
CDR3aa: CASSPTGANVLTF

v_gene: TRBV7-3
j_gene: TRBJ2-1
d_gene: NA
abundance: few
CDR3nt: TGTGCCAGCAGCCCAATAGGGGTTAATGAGCAGTTCTTC
CDR3aa: CASSPIGVNEQFF

v_gene: TRBV2
j_gene: TRBJ2-1
d_gene: TRBD2
abundance: NA
CDR3nt: TGTGCCAGCAAGGGCCCTAGCGGGGCTGCCTACAATGAGCAGTTCTTC
CDR3aa: CASKGPSGAAYNEQFF

v_gene: TRBV10-3
j_gene: TRBJ2-3
d_gene: NA
abundance: NA
CDR3nt: TGTGCCATCAGTGATGTACAGGTAGTAGATACGCAGTATTTT
CDR3aa: CAISDVQVVDTQYF

v_gene: TRBV9
j_gene: TRBJ1-2
d_gene: NA
abundance: once
CDR3nt: TGTGCCAGCAGCGTAGTCTGGACAGAGACAAGCGGCTATGGCTACACCTTC
CDR3aa: CASSVVWTETSGYGYTF

v_gene: TRBV5-1
j_gene: TRBJ1-6
d_gene: TRBD1
abundance: NA
CDR3nt: TGCGCCAGCAGCGGACAGGGGGGAAATTCACCCCTCCACTTT
CDR3aa: CASSGQGGNSPLHF

v_gene: TRBV30
j_gene: TRBJ1-1
d_gene: NA
abundance: once
CDR3nt: TGTGCCTGGCGCGGGACGGAGAACACTGAAGCTTTCTTT
CDR3aa: CAWRGTENTEAFF

v_gene: TRBV6-5
j_gene: TRBJ2-1
d_gene: TRBD2
abundance: NA
CDR3nt: TGTGCCAGCCGACTAGCGGGATTCTACAATGAGCAGTTCTTC
CDR3aa: CASRLAGFYNEQFF

v_gene: TRBV2
j_gene: TRBJ2-5
d_gene: TRBD2
abundance: few
CDR3nt: TGTGCCAGCAGTCCGCGGGGGCGGGGGGTTGGTGAAGAGACCCAGTACTTC
CDR3aa: CASSPRGRGVGEETQYF

v_gene: TRBV9
j_gene: TRBJ2-1
d_gene: NA
abundance: once
CDR3nt: TGTGCCAGCAGCGCCCAGGGGGGGTCCTACAATGAGCAGTTCTTC
CDR3aa: CASSAQGGSYNEQFF

v_gene: TRBV2
j_gene: TRBJ1-2
d_gene: TRBD1
abundance: once
CDR3nt: TGTGCCAGCAGTCTGGACAGGTTTCGGTACACCTTC
CDR3aa: CASSLDRFRYTF

v_gene: TRBV2
j_gene: TRBJ2-7
d_gene: NA
abundance: NA
CDR3nt: TGTGCCAGCAGTGAGTTCAACTCCTACGAGCAGTACTTC
CDR3aa: CASSEFNSYEQYF

v_gene: TRBV5-4
j_gene: TRBJ2-2
d_gene: TRBD2
abundance: NA
CDR3nt: TGTGCCAGCAGCCCAAGAACTAGCGCATCCGGGGAGCTGTTTTTT
CDR3aa: CASSPRTSASGELFF

v_gene: TRBV30
j_gene: TRBJ2-3
d_gene: TRBD2
abundance: NA
CDR3nt: TGTGCCTGGAGTAAACAACTAGCGGGGGGTCCAGATACGCAGTATTTT
CDR3aa: CAWSKQLAGGPDTQYF

v_gene: TRBV29-1
j_gene: TRBJ1-2
d_gene: TRBD1
abundance: NA
CDR3nt: TGCAGCGTTGGACAGGGCACTTATGGCTACACCTTC
CDR3aa: CSVGQGTYGYTF

v_gene: TRBV2
j_gene: TRBJ2-3
d_gene: TRBD1
abundance: NA
CDR3nt: TGTGCCAGCAGTGAGATGGTACAGGGGGGCTACACAGATACGCAGTATTTT
CDR3aa: CASSEMVQGGYTDTQYF

v_gene: TRBV7-3
j_gene: TRBJ2-2
d_gene: NA
abundance: NA
CDR3nt: TGTGCCAGCAGCTCCGGCAGGGGTGGTACCGGGGAGCTGTTTTTT
CDR3aa: CASSSGRGGTGELFF

v_gene: TRBV7-9
j_gene: TRBJ1-2
d_gene: NA
abundance: NA
CDR3nt: TGTGCCAGCAGCTTAGTTGGGGTGAACTATGGCTACACCTTC
CDR3aa: CASSLVGVNYGYTF

v_gene: TRBV5-1
j_gene: TRBJ2-3
d_gene: NA
abundance: NA
CDR3nt: TGCGCCAGCAGCTCCTCGGGGGCTCTCACAGATACGCAGTATTTT
CDR3aa: CASSSSGALTDTQYF

v_gene: TRBV29-1
j_gene: TRBJ2-2
d_gene: NA
abundance: NA
CDR3nt: TGCAGCGTTGACCGATTGTTGACCGGGGAGCTGTTTTTT
CDR3aa: CSVDRLLTGELFF

v_gene: TRBV7-2
j_gene: TRBJ2-5
d_gene: NA
abundance: few
CDR3nt: TGTGCCAGCAGCTTAGTAGGCGGACAGTTCCAAGAGACCCAGTACTTC
CDR3aa: CASSLVGGQFQETQYF

v_gene: TRBV5-6
j_gene: TRBJ1-6
d_gene: TRBD1
abundance: NA
CDR3nt: TGTGCCAGCAGCTTGGACAGGGGTTTCCGTACTTCACCCCTCCACTTT
CDR3aa: CASSLDRGFRTSPLHF

v_gene: TRBV11-2
j_gene: TRBJ1-1
d_gene: NA
abundance: few
CDR3nt: TGTGCCAGCAGCTTAGAGGGGGTTTCCTTGTACACTGAAGCTTTCTTT
CDR3aa: CASSLEGVSLYTEAFF

v_gene: TRBV29-1
j_gene: TRBJ1-2
d_gene: NA
abundance: NA
CDR3nt: TGCAGCGTCCTCAGCTCCGGGATCTTAGGTGGCTACACCTTC
CDR3aa: CSVLSSGILGGYTF

v_gene: TRBV11-2
j_gene: TRBJ2-7
d_gene: NA
abundance: NA
CDR3nt: TGTGCCAGCAGCCCCTCTCGATCGCTTTACGAGCAGTACTTC
CDR3aa: CASSPSRSLYEQYF

v_gene: TRBV18
j_gene: TRBJ2-3
d_gene: NA
abundance: NA
CDR3nt: TGTGCCAGCTCACAGATCTTGCGGGCAGCAGATACGCAGTATTTT
CDR3aa: CASSQILRAADTQYF

v_gene: TRBV13
j_gene: TRBJ2-7
d_gene: TRBD2
abundance: NA
CDR3nt: TGTGCCAGCAGCGCCCAGCGGGGTTCCTACGAGCAGTACTTC
CDR3aa: CASSAQRGSYEQYF

v_gene: TRBV5-1
j_gene: TRBJ2-7
d_gene: NA
abundance: NA
CDR3nt: TGCGCCAGCAGCTTGGGGACGGAGCACTCCTACGAGCAGTACTTC
CDR3aa: CASSLGTEHSYEQYF

v_gene: TRBV30
j_gene: TRBJ1-1
d_gene: NA
abundance: NA
CDR3nt: TGTGCCTGGAGCGAGCGAACCTTGAACACTGAAGCTTTCTTT
CDR3aa: CAWSERTLNTEAFF

v_gene: TRBV9
j_gene: TRBJ1-2
d_gene: NA
abundance: once
CDR3nt: TGTGCCAGCTCACAGCCCAACTATGGCTACACCTTC
CDR3aa: CASSQPNYGYTF

v_gene: TRBV30
j_gene: TRBJ1-6
d_gene: NA
abundance: NA
CDR3nt: TGTGCCTGGACGGAGGGTCGTTCACCCCTCCACTTT
CDR3aa: CAWTEGRSPLHF

v_gene: TRBV29-1
j_gene: TRBJ1-5
d_gene: NA
abundance: NA
CDR3nt: TGCAGCGTCTCGAGGGGGAACAATCAGCCCCAGCATTTT
CDR3aa: CSVSRGNNQPQHF

v_gene: TRBV6-5
j_gene: TRBJ2-5
d_gene: NA
abundance: NA
CDR3nt: TGTGCCAGCAGCCCTGGTCGTTCGGGAGAGACCCAGTACTTC
CDR3aa: CASSPGRSGETQYF

v_gene: TRBV25-1
j_gene: TRBJ1-1
d_gene: TRBD1
abundance: NA
CDR3nt: TGTGCCAGCAGTGAATCCGGGACAGGGTATAACACTGAAGCTTTCTTT
CDR3aa: CASSESGTGYNTEAFF

v_gene: TRBV9
j_gene: TRBJ1-2
d_gene: NA
abundance: few
CDR3nt: TGTGCCAGCAGCCCTTTGGAAGGGTATGGCTACACCTTC
CDR3aa: CASSPLEGYGYTF

v_gene: TRBV4-2
j_gene: TRBJ2-5
d_gene: TRBD2
abundance: medium-sized
CDR3nt: TGTGCCAGCAGCCACCCGGCTAGCGGGTCAGAGACCCAGTACTTC
CDR3aa: CASSHPASGSETQYF

v_gene: TRBV11-2
j_gene: TRBJ2-7
d_gene: NA
abundance: NA
CDR3nt: TGTGCCAGCAGCTTAGACGGGACCGATTCTTCCTACGAGCAGTACTTC
CDR3aa: CASSLDGTDSSYEQYF

v_gene: TRBV5-4
j_gene: TRBJ2-1
d_gene: TRBD1
abundance: few
CDR3nt: TGTGCCAGCAGCGGAGGACAGGGGCGGAATGAGCAGTTCTTC
CDR3aa: CASSGGQGRNEQFF

v_gene: TRBV13
j_gene: TRBJ2-7
d_gene: NA
abundance: NA
CDR3nt: TGTGCCAGCAGCTTGGGTCCTGCGGGCTCCTTAAGGAACGAGCAGTACTTC
CDR3aa: CASSLGPAGSLRNEQYF

v_gene: TRBV25-1
j_gene: TRBJ1-5
d_gene: TRBD1
abundance: NA
CDR3nt: TGTGCCAGCAGTGAGGGGGTAAACAGGGGTCAGCCCCAGCATTTT
CDR3aa: CASSEGVNRGQPQHF

v_gene: TRBV30
j_gene: TRBJ2-2
d_gene: TRBD2
abundance: NA
CDR3nt: TGTGCCTGGAGTGTGAGGCTAGCGGGGTCAGGTACCGGGGAGCTGTTTTTT
CDR3aa: CAWSVRLAGSGTGELFF

v_gene: TRBV9
j_gene: TRBJ2-3
d_gene: NA
abundance: NA
CDR3nt: TGTGCCAGCAGCGCCGCTCGGGGCTCGATAGGGGCAGATACGCAGTATTTT
CDR3aa: CASSAARGSIGADTQYF

v_gene: TRBV18
j_gene: TRBJ1-2
d_gene: TRBD1
abundance: NA
CDR3nt: TGTGCCAGCTCCCCCAGGGGGAACTATGGCTACACCTTC
CDR3aa: CASSPRGNYGYTF

v_gene: TRBV20-1
j_gene: TRBJ1-1
d_gene: NA
abundance: NA
CDR3nt: TGCAGTGCTAGGCAGTATGAAGCTTTCTTT
CDR3aa: CSARQYEAFF

v_gene: TRBV7-2
j_gene: TRBJ2-5
d_gene: TRBD2
abundance: NA
CDR3nt: TGTGCCAGCAGCTCCGGGACGCCGGGGGGAAAGACCCAGTACTTC
CDR3aa: CASSSGTPGGKTQYF

v_gene: TRBV27
j_gene: TRBJ1-1
d_gene: NA
abundance: NA
CDR3nt: TGTGCCAGCAGTTCGGCGGTGAACACTGAAGCTTTCTTT
CDR3aa: CASSSAVNTEAFF